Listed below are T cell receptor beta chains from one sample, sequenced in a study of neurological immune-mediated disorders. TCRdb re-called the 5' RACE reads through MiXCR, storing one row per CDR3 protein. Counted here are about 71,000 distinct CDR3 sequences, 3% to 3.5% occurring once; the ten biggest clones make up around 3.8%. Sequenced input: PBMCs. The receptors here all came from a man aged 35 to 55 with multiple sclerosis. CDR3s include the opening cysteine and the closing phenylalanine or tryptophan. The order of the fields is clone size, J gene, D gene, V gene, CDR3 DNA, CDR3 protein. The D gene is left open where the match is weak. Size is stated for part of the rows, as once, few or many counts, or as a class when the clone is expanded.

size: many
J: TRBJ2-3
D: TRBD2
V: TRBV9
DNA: TGTGCCAGCAGCGAGACTAGCGGGGTTCAAGGTACGCAGTATTTT
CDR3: CASSETSGVQGTQYF

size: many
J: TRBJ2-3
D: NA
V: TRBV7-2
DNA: TGTGCCAGCAGCCCAACGGAGGATACGCAGTATTTT
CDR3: CASSPTEDTQYF

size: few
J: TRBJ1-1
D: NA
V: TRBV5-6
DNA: TGTGCCAGCAGCTTGTTGACAGGCGATCTAAACACTGAAGCTTTCTTT
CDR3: CASSLLTGDLNTEAFF

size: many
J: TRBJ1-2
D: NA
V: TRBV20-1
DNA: TGCAGTGCTAGATACCTAACGGGGGCTGGCTACACCTTC
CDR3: CSARYLTGAGYTF

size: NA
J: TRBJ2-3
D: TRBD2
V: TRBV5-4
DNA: TGTGCCAGCAGCTTCCCTAGCGGGAGGAGCACAGATACGCAGTATTTT
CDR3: CASSFPSGRSTDTQYF

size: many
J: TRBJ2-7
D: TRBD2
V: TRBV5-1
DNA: TGCGCCAGCAGCCCTGAGACTAGCGCTGACTACGAGCAGTACTTC
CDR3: CASSPETSADYEQYF

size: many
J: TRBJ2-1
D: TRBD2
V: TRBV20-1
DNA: TGCAGTGCTAGAGATTTGGGCGGGAGCCATGAGCAGTTCTTC
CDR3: CSARDLGGSHEQFF

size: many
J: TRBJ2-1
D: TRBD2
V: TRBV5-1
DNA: TGCGCCAGCAGCTTGGCGGCTAGCGGGAGCCACAATGAGCAGTTCTTC
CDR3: CASSLAASGSHNEQFF

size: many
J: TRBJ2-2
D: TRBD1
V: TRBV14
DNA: TGTGCCAGCAGTTTGAGGGCTGGACAGGGGGCGCGGGAGCTGTTTTTT
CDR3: CASSLRAGQGARELFF

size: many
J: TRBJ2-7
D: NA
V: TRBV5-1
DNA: TGCGCCAGCAGCTTGCCAAGCTACGAGCAGTACTTC
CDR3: CASSLPSYEQYF

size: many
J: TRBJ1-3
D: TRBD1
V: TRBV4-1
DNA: TGCGCCAGCAGCCAGGGAGAGGGGGCCGGTGGAAACACCATATATTTT
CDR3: CASSQGEGAGGNTIYF

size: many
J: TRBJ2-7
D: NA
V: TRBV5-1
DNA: TGCGCCAGCAGCTTTTCCGCGGGAAACGAGCAGTACTTC
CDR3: CASSFSAGNEQYF

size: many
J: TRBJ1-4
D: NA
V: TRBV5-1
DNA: TGCGCCAGCAACCAGGGCGAGGGTGAAAAACTGTTTTTT
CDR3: CASNQGEGEKLFF

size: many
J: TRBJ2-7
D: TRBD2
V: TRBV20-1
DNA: TGCAGTGCCCGGCTAGCGGGCTACGAGCAGTACTTC
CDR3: CSARLAGYEQYF

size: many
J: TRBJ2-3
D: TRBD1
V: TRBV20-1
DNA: TGCAGTGCTAGAATATTAGGACAGGGGACAGATACGCAGTATTTT
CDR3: CSARILGQGTDTQYF

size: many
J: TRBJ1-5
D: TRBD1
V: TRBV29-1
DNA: TGCAGCGTCTTAACAGGGGAGAGCAATCAGCCCCAGCATTTT
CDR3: CSVLTGESNQPQHF

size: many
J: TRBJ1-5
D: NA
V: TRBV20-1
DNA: TGCAGTGCTGATCAGCCCCAGCATTTT
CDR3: CSADQPQHF

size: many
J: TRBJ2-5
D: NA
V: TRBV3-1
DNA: TGTGCCAGCAGCCGGGGCGTAGAGGAGACCCAGTACTTC
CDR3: CASSRGVEETQYF

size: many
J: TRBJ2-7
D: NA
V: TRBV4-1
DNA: TGCGCCAGCAGCCAAGAAACTAGCTCTCCCTACGAGCAGTACTTC
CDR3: CASSQETSSPYEQYF

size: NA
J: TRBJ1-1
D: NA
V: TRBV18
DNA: TGTGCCAGCTCACCGACGGGGTTCCTCGCTGAAGCTTTCTTT
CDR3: CASSPTGFLAEAFF

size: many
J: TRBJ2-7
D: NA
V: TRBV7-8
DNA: TGTGCCAGCAGCCTTCCTTTGGACAGTACCGAGCAGTACTTC
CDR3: CASSLPLDSTEQYF

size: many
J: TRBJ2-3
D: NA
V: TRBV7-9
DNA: TGTGCCAGCAGCTTACGACTTGACACAGATACGCAGTATTTT
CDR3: CASSLRLDTDTQYF

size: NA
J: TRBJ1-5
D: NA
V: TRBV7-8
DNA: TGTGCCAGCAGCTCGGGGCAGGGGATCAGCAATCAGCCCCAGCATTTT
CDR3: CASSSGQGISNQPQHF

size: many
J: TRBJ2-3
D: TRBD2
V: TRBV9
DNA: TGTGCCAGCAGCGTAGTCTCGGCGGGAGGCACAGATACGCAGTATTTT
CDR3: CASSVVSAGGTDTQYF

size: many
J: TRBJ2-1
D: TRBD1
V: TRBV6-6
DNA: TGTGCCAGCACTTTCGAGACAGGGGGCAAGTTCTTC
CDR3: CASTFETGGKFF

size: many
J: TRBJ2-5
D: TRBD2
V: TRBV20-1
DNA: TGCAGTGCTAGAGCCAGTCCCCTTAGCGGGGATAGGAGAGAGACCCAGTACTTC
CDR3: CSARASPLSGDRRETQYF

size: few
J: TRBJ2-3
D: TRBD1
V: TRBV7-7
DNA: TGTGCCAGCAGCCCGACAGGGGTTACGCAGTATTTT
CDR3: CASSPTGVTQYF

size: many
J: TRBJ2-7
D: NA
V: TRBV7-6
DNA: TGTGCCAGCAGCCCGCCTCGAGGGTCCTACGAGCAGTACTTC
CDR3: CASSPPRGSYEQYF

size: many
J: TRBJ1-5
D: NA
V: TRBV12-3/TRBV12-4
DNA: TGTGCCAGCAGTTTTTGGGGACAGCCCCAGCATTTT
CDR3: CASSFWGQPQHF

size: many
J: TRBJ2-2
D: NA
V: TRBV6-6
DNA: TGTGCCGCATCTCAACAGGGGAACACCGGGGAGCTGTTTTTT
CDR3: CAASQQGNTGELFF

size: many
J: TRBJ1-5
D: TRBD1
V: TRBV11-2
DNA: TGTGCCAGCAGCTCGACAGGGGCCCATCAGCCCCAGCATTTT
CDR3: CASSSTGAHQPQHF

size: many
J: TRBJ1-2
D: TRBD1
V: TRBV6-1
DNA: TGTGCCAGCAGTGACGTGGACAGGGCCCTTAACTATGGCTACACCTTC
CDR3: CASSDVDRALNYGYTF

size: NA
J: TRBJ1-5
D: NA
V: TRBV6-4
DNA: TGTGCCAGCAGTGAGACCGAGAATCAGCCCCAGCATTTT
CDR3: CASSETENQPQHF

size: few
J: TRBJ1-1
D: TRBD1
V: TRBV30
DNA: TGTGCCTGGAGTGAGGGGGCCGCTGAAGCTTTCTTT
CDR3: CAWSEGAAEAFF

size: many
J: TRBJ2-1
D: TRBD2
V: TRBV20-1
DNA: TGCAGTGCTAGCACCGGGACTAGCGGGTACAATGAGCAGTTCTTC
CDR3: CSASTGTSGYNEQFF

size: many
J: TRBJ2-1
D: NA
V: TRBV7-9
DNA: TGTGCCAGCACTATGGGGGCGGATTACAATGAGCAGTTCTTC
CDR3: CASTMGADYNEQFF

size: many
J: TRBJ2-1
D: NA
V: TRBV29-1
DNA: TGCAGCGCTAATTCCGGGACAGAGCAGTTCTTC
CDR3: CSANSGTEQFF

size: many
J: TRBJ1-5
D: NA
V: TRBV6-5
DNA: TGTGCCAGCAGACCGGGGGACACCGATCAGCCCCAGCATTTT
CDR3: CASRPGDTDQPQHF

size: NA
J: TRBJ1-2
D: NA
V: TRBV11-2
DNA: TGTGCCAGCAGCTTAGTAACCGGGACCGGGTATGGCTACACCTTC
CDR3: CASSLVTGTGYGYTF

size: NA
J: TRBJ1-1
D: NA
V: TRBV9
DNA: TGTGCCAGCAGCGTAGGTGTAGAGAGGACTGAAGCTTTCTTT
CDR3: CASSVGVERTEAFF

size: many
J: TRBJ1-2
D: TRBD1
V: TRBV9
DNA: TGTGCCAGCAGCGTCCGGACAGGGGCCTACATCTATGGCTACACCTTC
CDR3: CASSVRTGAYIYGYTF

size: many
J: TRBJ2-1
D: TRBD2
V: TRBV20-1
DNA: TGCAGTGCCGAACGGACTAGCGGGAGCCATGAGCAGTTCTTC
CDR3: CSAERTSGSHEQFF

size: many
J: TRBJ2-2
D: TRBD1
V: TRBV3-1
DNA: TGTGCCAGCAGCCTCTTGACAGGGCAAGAGCTGTTTTTT
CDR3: CASSLLTGQELFF

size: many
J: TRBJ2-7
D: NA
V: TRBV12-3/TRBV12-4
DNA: TGTGCCAGCAGTCTCGACCGGGAGCAGTACTTC
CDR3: CASSLDREQYF

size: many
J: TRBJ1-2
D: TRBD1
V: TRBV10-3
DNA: TGTGCCATCAGGGAACAGGGGATGGAGAGTGGCTACACCTTC
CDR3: CAIREQGMESGYTF

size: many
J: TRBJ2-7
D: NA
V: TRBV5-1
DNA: TGCGCCAGCAGCTTGAGGGGGAACTACGAGCAGTACTTC
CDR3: CASSLRGNYEQYF

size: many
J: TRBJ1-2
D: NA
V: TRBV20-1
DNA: TGCAGTGCTAGAGTGGGGAGTGGCTACACCTTC
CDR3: CSARVGSGYTF

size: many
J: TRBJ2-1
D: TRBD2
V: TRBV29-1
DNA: TGCAGCGCCGCCCCTAGCGGGGCCTACAATGAGCAGTTCTTC
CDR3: CSAAPSGAYNEQFF

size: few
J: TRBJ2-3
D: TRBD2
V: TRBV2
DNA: TGTGCCATCTCCGGGACTAGCGGGGGGCTGCTCACAGATACGCAGTATTTT
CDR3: CAISGTSGGLLTDTQYF

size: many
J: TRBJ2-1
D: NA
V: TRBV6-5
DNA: TGTGCCAGCAGTGACGGGGGCAATGAGCAGTTCTTC
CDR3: CASSDGGNEQFF

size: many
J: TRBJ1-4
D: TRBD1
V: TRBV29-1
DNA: TGCAGCGTTGGGGACAGTGATGAAAAACTGTTTTTT
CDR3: CSVGDSDEKLFF

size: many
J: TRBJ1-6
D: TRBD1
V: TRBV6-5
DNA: TGTGCCAGCAGGGCGGGTCGGGACAGGGGGCTTAATTCACCCCTCCACTTT
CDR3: CASRAGRDRGLNSPLHF

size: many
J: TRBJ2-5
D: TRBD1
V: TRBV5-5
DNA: TGTGCCAGCAGTTTGGACAGGCCGGGAGAGACCCAGTACTTC
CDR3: CASSLDRPGETQYF

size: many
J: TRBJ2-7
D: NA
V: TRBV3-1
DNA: TGTGCCAGCAGCCGCCGGGACGGAGCCTACGAGCAGTACTTC
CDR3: CASSRRDGAYEQYF

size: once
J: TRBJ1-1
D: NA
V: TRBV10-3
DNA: NA
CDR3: CAISDGAGSYGYTFGSGTEAFF

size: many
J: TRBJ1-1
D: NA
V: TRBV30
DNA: TGTGCCTGGATGAAACAGGGGAACACTGAAGCTTTCTTT
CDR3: CAWMKQGNTEAFF

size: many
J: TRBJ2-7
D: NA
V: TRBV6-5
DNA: TGTGCCAGCAGTTCTGGGAATTTATTGGGCGAGCAGTACTTC
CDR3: CASSSGNLLGEQYF

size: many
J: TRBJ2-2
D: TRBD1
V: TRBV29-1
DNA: TGCAGCGTTGAACGGACAGGGAACACCGGGGAGCTGTTTTTT
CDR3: CSVERTGNTGELFF

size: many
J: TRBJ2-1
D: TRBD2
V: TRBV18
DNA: TGTGCCAGCTCACCAAGTCCGACTAGCGGGGGGGCGGCACACTTCTTC
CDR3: CASSPSPTSGGAAHFF